This T cell receptor beta chain was recorded in a study of T cell responses to AZD1222 COVID-19 vaccine. TCRdb's copy holds only in-frame clones and misses some; the assay was immunoSEQ multiplex PCR. The sample shows 130,000 to 150,000 clones, approximately 78% of them seen only once. Points from the study as a whole: Among spike-specific TCRs, nearly half reportedly target unmutated variant regions. Vaccine-associated CD4 TCRs spanned spike, dominant at 160-218 and 743-854. Spike-specific TCR breadth and depth were elevated following two AZD1222 doses. Clonal diversity was possibly underestimated, and white British individuals and females predominated among donors.

On this clone itself: Antigen specificity is unknown.

The source is an adult in good health. The starting material was peripheral blood, obtained on day 0 of MenACWY control vaccination.

CDR3 bases: TGTGCCAGCAGCTTAGCCAGACAGGGGGCTATCTCCTACGAGCAGTACGTC. This sequence encodes CASSLARQGAISYEQYV. The rearrangement joins TRBV13 to TRBJ2-7, with TRBD1 matching over 10 bases. CDR1 is PRHDT and CDR2 is FYEKMQ in the germline V gene (reference sequence). This CDR3 is built from 17 residues. With 1 base clipped from V and 0 bases from J, the junction kept 6 bases outside the gene matches.